The entry below gives a single T cell receptor (beta chain) sequence along with its context. This clone was seen a handful of times. The target of this receptor is not known. Base qualities are not provided; no much larger clone lies one nucleotide away. The data belong to a study of blood T cell repertoires in COVID-19 (dated by TCRdb to 2019 to 2021). Regarding the complete study: The collaborator samples originated in the United States, Italy and Spain and spanned the acute and convalescent phases of COVID-19. The material from the prospective study consisted of cDNA or gDNA derived from T cells, B-cell-depleted T cells, or PBMCs. Deeply sampled blood TCRbeta repertoires from subjects exposed to, actively infected with, or recovered from COVID-19 were included in the dataset. The repertoires were released in a freely available public database intended as a resource for research on the immune response to SARS-CoV-2. The samples were drawn from the first 160 participants of the ongoing ImmuneRACE study and from 1,254 subjects provided by 6 global collaborators. Nearly every sample came with metadata listing a de-identified subject ID, COVID-19 status, age in years and sex. Where HLA class I and class II types were available, the types were taken from metadata supplied by the sample provider, not from assay-based typing.

The immunoSEQ Assay, a bias-controlled multiplex PCR, was used to amplify TCRbeta CDR3 regions from genomic DNA. The published analysis was carried out like this. Nucleated cell counts per sample were estimated from amplification of reference gene primers within the assay. To quantify the absolute abundance of each unique TCRbeta CDR3 rearrangement, sequence reads were collapsed and filtered. For each sample, productive Simpson clonality was calculated as the square root of Simpson's diversity index over productive rearrangements. TCRdb holds this immuneACCESS table with in-frame rearrangements only. Some clones are missing; in checked studies, unresolved V genes explain under half, and the rest has no known cause. The DNA gave D and trimming, while V, J and clone size come from that table. For this sample the table gives 150,000 or so clones, of which around 79% were detected only once. The top ten clonotypes cover over 2.5% of the sample.

What the work shows at the level of the full study, not this receptor alone: The amount of clinical and demographic metadata varied by source and participant and was provided uncurated.

In the prospective study, participants were roughly 18 to 100 years old, resided in about 25 geographic areas of the United States, and were enrolled through a virtual design. In the prospective study, cohorts were assigned on the basis of participant-reported clinical history obtained from a screening survey and a study questionnaire. For ImmuneRACE Cohort 3, a participant was defined as recovered based on two consecutive negative NP/OP PCR tests, clearance by a healthcare professional, or resolution of symptoms. In the prospective study, mobile phlebotomists collected whole blood, serum and a nasopharyngeal or oropharyngeal swab from each participant. Participants in the prospective study had the option to provide additional blood draws and questionnaires over an approximately two-month period. Prospective study blood samples were shipped either frozen or at room temperature before DNA extraction.

This sequence originates from a woman aged 50 to 65 who had recovered from COVID-19. Input material: PBMCs or T cells enriched from blood (not recorded which).

DNA sequence: TGTGCCTGGAGTAGGGACAGGGGATCGTATGGCTACACCTTC. It translates to CAWSRDRGSYGYTF. In this chain, TRBV30 is recombined with TRBJ1-2, and TRBD1 aligns with 10 junction nucleotides. Reading the germline V gene (reference sequence) gives CDR1 GTSNPN and CDR2 SVGIG. The CDR3 runs 14 residues from the cysteine to the phenylalanine. CDR3 DNA is the only sequence kept; it has 42 bases, read in frame from the first base. V loses 2 bases at its end and J loses 5 bases; junction bases beyond the gene matches: 5.